The 19 T cell receptor beta chains below were found in one sample sequenced in a study of blood T cell repertoires in COVID-19. Libraries were prepared by immunoSEQ multiplex PCR; TCRdb keeps only in-frame clonotypes and omits some of them. The data hold 150,000 to 200,000 clones, with approximately 80% observed a single time. The sequencing input was PBMCs or T cells enriched from blood (not recorded which). Receptor source: a man between 65 and 80 years old who had been exposed to COVID-19.

The gene calls are TRBV21-1 and TRBJ2-7; TRBD1, the table's D call, was not compared with the DNA. TRBV21-1 counts as a pseudogene. The CDR3 extends over 11 amino acids. DNA of the CDR3: TGTGCCAGCAGCCCACGTGGGACAGGGAGGTTC. The encoded protein is CASSPRGTGRF.

The chain is built from TRBV5-4 and TRBJ1-1, with D perhaps matching TRBD1 (6 bases). Between the trimmed V and J ends, which lost 7 bases and 5 bases, there was a span of 15 bases. CDR1 and CDR2 (germline): SGHNT, YYREEE (reference sequence). The CDR3 is 13 amino acids. The CDR3 is CASGGGGRTEAFF. DNA of the CDR3: TGTGCCAGCGGCGGCGGGGGCCGAACTGAAGCTTTCTTT.

The gene calls are TRBV30 and TRBJ1-6; D is ambiguous. Trimming shortened V by 4 bases and J by 7 bases, and 11 bases separated the two germline ends. Germline assignment: CDR1 GTSNPN and CDR2 SVGIG (reference sequence). CDR3 length equals 13 residues. The CDR3 region has the DNA TGTGCCTGGAAGGCCCTCGGGAATTCACCCCTCCACTTT. It specifies CAWKALGNSPLHF.

This chain connects TRBV6-5 to TRBJ2-1, with 7 nucleotides matching TRBD2. CDR1 MNHEY and CDR2 SVGAGI come from the germline V gene. The CDR3 totals 13 residues. V lost 5 bases and J lost 12; bases outside the gene matches: 10. The DNA of the CDR3 is TGTGCCAGCAGTCCCTCCCGCCCGGGGGGGCAGTTCTTC. Protein sequence: CASSPSRPGGQFF.

CDR3 in DNA: TGTGCCAGCTCACCGGGAGGGCATCAGCCCCAGCATTTT. Protein product: CASSPGGHQPQHF. This chain connects TRBV18 to TRBJ1-5, with D hard to call. Trimming pared 3 bases from V and 5 bases from J, leaving 8 bases between. CDR3 length: 13 residues. CDR1 and CDR2 from the germline V gene are KGHSH and LQKENI.

The chain uses TRBV30 and TRBJ2-7; the match to TRBD2 covers 7 bases. Germline assignment: CDR1 GTSNPN and CDR2 SVGIG (reference sequence). The CDR3 totals 14 residues. V dropped 3 bases and J dropped 2; count of bases not matched to a gene: 7. This chain's CDR3 is CAWRTQGGTYEQYF. CDR3 bases: TGTGCCTGGAGGACCCAGGGAGGGACCTACGAGCAGTACTTC.

J is TRBJ2-5 and V is TRBV5-1, with a possible D match to TRBD1 (6 bases). CDR1 and CDR2 from the germline V gene are SGHRS and YFSETQ. The V end was cut by 4 bases, the J end by 4 bases, with 20 bases between. This CDR3 is built from 16 residues. The CDR3: CASSLRVGAIAETQYF. DNA of the CDR3: TGCGCCAGCAGCCTCCGGGTGGGGGCGATAGCAGAGACCCAGTACTTC.

The chain uses TRBV7-9 and TRBJ1-6, with 9 positions matching TRBD1. Looked up from germline, CDR1 is SEHNR and CDR2 is FQNEAQ (reference sequence). CDR3 size: 15 residues. V gave up 5 bases and J gave up 7 bases; unmatched junction bases: 6. As DNA, the CDR3 is TGTGCCAGCAGCCGAACAGGGGGCATGAATTCACCCCTCCACTTT. This gives the protein CASSRTGGMNSPLHF.

V usage is TRBV7-8 and J usage is TRBJ1-2, with D maybe TRBD1 (5 bases). Germline values: CDR1 SGHVS, CDR2 FQNEAQ. The CDR3 has 15 residues. The V and J ends lost 1 base and 2 bases respectively, with 11 bases between them. The CDR3 DNA is TGTGCCAGCAGCTTAGATCCGACAGACAACTATGGCTACACCTTC. It yields the protein CASSLDPTDNYGYTF.

This chain uses TRBV2 with TRBJ2-7; 7 nucleotides align to TRBD1. Germline V CDR1 and CDR2: SNHLY, FYNNEI. V gave up 4 bases and J gave up 5 bases; unmatched junction bases: 5. This CDR3 is built from 13 residues. For the CDR3, the DNA is TGTGCCAGCAGTGGGCAGGGGGTCAACGAGCAGTACTTC. This codes for CASSGQGVNEQYF.

A few counts support this clone. The rearrangement uses TRBV19 and TRBJ1-3, with D perhaps matching TRBD1 (6 bases). Germline V gives CDR1 LNHDA, CDR2 SQIVND (reference sequence). Trimming stripped 6 bases from V and 3 bases from J, with 18 bases between. This CDR3 contains 16 residues. CDR3 sequence (DNA): TGTGCCAGTAGAAAATTCGGGACATCAGATGGAAACACCATATATTTT. It yields the protein CASRKFGTSDGNTIYF. Based on the CDR3 plus reference TRBV19 and TRBJ1-3, the full variable domain is DGGITQSPKYLFRKEGQNVTLSCEQNLNHDAMYWYRQDPGQGLRLIYYSQIVNDFQKGDIAEGYSVSREKKESFPLTVTSAQKNPTAFYLCASRKFGTSDGNTIYFGEGSWLTVV.

The chain joins TRBV4-1 to TRBJ2-7, with a possible D match to TRBD2 (6 bases). The CDR3 covers 15 residues. Germline assignment: CDR1 MGHRA and CDR2 YSYEKL. Trimming cost V 0 bases and J 1 base, with 10 bases left between them. The CDR3 reads CASSQEPTSSYEQYF. CDR3 bases: TGCGCCAGCAGCCAAGAACCGACTAGTTCCTACGAGCAGTACTTC.

The V and J genes are TRBV9 and TRBJ1-2; D gene uncertain. This CDR3 region has 14 residues. The V gene lost 0 bases and the J gene lost 8 bases, with 14 bases spanning the gap. Germline values: CDR1 SGDLS, CDR2 YYNGEE. The CDR3 coding sequence is TGTGCCAGCAGCGTAGGCGGGGATAGATGGGGCTACACCTTC. This encodes CASSVGGDRWGYTF.

The chain couples TRBV2 to TRBJ1-6; no clear D. V gave up 5 bases and J gave up 7 bases, with 18 bases separating them. The CDR3 totals 16 residues. From germline, CDR1 is SNHLY and CDR2 FYNNEI. CDR3 residues: CASSKIGLPGNSPLHF. The CDR3, as DNA: TGTGCCAGCAGTAAAATAGGCCTCCCCGGGAATTCACCCCTCCACTTT. The full variable domain, with the rest looked up from reference TRBV2 and TRBJ1-6, is EPEVTQTPSHQVTQMGQEVILRCVPISNHLYFYWYRQILGQKVEFLVSFYNNEISEKSEIFDDQFSVERPDGSNFTLKIRSTKLEDSAMYFCASSKIGLPGNSPLHFGNGTRLTVT.

The V call is TRBV2, the J call TRBJ2-1; maybe TRBD1 (5 bases). The CDR3 is 16 amino acids. The germline gives CDR1 SNHLY, CDR2 FYNNEI. The V and J ends lost 4 bases and 7 bases respectively, with 20 bases between them. The CDR3 spells CASSVRGLGTPNEQFF. The CDR3 DNA reads as TGTGCCAGCAGTGTAAGGGGCCTGGGAACTCCAAATGAGCAGTTCTTC.

The rearrangement uses TRBV6-9 and TRBJ2-1; 11 bases line up with TRBD2. Looked up from germline, CDR1 is MNHGY and CDR2 is SVAAGI. The ends lost 5 bases at V and 3 bases at J; junction bases unmatched: 3. This CDR3 has 15 amino acids. The CDR3 DNA reads TGTGCCAGCAGTCCCGGGACTAGCGGCTACAATGAGCAGTTCTTC. This gives the protein CASSPGTSGYNEQFF.

The chain's CDR3 is CASSLGGSGNTEAFF. The CDR3 coding sequence is TGCGCCAGCAGCTTGGGAGGATCCGGGAACACTGAAGCTTTCTTT. The chain carries TRBV5-1 and TRBJ1-1; the D is unclear. This CDR3 has 15 residues. The germline gives CDR1 SGHRS, CDR2 YFSETQ. The V gene lost 0 bases and the J gene lost 1 base, with 10 bases spanning the gap.

This clone was detected once. Within the sample, other DNA sequences also encode this same CDR3. The chain is built from TRBV6-5 and TRBJ2-7, with unresolved D. CDR1 is MNHEY, CDR2 SVGAGI, per germline. V was cut by 5 bases and J by 1 base, with 9 bases left in between. The CDR3 runs to 13 residues. This chain's CDR3 is CASSPSGSYEQYF. The CDR3, as DNA: TGTGCCAGCAGTCCTTCAGGTTCCTACGAGCAGTACTTC.

The chain has TRBV5-6 and TRBJ1-4; the D gene is possibly TRBD1 (5 bases). The germline gives CDR1 SGHDT, CDR2 YYEEEE. Trimming cost V 0 bases and J 0 bases, with 12 bases left between them. The CDR3 loop spans 17 amino acids. CDR3 nucleotide sequence: TGTGCCAGCAGCTTGGCCACAGGCAACCCAACTAATGAAAAACTGTTTTTT. The encoded protein is CASSLATGNPTNEKLFF.